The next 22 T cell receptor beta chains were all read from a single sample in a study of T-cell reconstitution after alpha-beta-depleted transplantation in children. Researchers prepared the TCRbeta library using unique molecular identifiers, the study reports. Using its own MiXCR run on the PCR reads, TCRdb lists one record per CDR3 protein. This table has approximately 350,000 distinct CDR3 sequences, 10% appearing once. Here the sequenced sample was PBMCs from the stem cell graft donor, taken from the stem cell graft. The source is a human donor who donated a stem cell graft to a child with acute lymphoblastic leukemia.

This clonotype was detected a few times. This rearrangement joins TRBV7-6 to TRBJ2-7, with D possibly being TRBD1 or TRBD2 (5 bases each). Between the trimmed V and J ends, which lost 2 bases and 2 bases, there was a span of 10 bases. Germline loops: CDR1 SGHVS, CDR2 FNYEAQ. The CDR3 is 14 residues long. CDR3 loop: CASSLPGPTYEQYF. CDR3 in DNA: TGTGCCAGCAGCTTACCGGGACCTACCTACGAGCAGTACTTC.

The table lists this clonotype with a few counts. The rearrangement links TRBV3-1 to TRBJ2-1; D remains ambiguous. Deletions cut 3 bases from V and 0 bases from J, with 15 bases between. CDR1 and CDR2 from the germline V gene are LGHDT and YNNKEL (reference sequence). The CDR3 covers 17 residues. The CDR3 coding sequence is TGTGCCAGCAGCCATAAACCCTTTGTGGGCTCCTACAATGAGCAGTTCTTC. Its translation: CASSHKPFVGSYNEQFF.

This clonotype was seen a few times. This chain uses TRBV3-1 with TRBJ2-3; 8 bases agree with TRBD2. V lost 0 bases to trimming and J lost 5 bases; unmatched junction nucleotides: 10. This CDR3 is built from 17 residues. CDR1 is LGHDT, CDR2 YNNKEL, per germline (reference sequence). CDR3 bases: TGTGCCAGCAGCCAAGATCGAGGCGCGCTAGCGGGAGATACGCAGTATTTT. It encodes CASSQDRGALAGDTQYF.

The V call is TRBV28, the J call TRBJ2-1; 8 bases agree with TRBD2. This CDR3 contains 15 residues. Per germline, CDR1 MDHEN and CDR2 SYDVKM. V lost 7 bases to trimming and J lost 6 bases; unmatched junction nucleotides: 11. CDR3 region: CASTKVAGGSNEQFF. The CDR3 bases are TGTGCCAGCACCAAGGTCGCGGGAGGTTCCAATGAGCAGTTCTTC.

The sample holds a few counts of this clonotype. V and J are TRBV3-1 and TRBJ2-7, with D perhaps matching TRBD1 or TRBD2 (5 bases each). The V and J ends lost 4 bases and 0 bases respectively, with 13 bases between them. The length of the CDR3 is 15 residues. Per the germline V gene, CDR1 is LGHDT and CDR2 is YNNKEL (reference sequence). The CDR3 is CASSPPGTFSYEQYF. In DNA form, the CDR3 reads TGTGCCAGCAGCCCCCCCGGGACGTTCTCCTACGAGCAGTACTTC.

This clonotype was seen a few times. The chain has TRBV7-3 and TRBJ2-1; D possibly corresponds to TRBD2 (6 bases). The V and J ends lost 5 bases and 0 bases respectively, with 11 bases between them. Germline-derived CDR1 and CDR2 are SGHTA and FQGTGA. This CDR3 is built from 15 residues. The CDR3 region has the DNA TGTGCCAGCAGCCTTAGCGGTTTCTCCTACAATGAGCAGTTCTTC. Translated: CASSLSGFSYNEQFF.

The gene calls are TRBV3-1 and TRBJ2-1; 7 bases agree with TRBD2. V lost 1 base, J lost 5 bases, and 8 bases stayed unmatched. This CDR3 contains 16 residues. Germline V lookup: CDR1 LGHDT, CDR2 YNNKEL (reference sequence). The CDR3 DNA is TGTGCCAGCAGCCAAGGTTGGGGGAGGGCCAACAATGAGCAGTTCTTC. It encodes CASSQGWGRANNEQFF.

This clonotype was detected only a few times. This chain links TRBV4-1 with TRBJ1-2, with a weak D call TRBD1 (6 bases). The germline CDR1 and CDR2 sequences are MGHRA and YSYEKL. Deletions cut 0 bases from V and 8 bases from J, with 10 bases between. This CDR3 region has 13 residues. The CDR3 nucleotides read TGCGCCAGCAGCCAAGATACAGGGTTCGGCTACACCTTC. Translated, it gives CASSQDTGFGYTF.

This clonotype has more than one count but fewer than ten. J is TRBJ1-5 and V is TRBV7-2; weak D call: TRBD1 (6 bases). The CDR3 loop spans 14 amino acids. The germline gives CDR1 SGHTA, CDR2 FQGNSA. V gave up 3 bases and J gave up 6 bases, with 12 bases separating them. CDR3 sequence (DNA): TGTGCCAGCAGCTTTACAGGGAATAGTCAGCCCCAGCATTTT. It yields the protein CASSFTGNSQPQHF.

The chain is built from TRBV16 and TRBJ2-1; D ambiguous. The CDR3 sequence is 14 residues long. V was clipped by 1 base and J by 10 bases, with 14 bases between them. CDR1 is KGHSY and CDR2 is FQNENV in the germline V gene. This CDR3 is CASSQFLTGWEQFF. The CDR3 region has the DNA TGTGCCAGCAGCCAATTTCTTACCGGGTGGGAGCAGTTCTTC.

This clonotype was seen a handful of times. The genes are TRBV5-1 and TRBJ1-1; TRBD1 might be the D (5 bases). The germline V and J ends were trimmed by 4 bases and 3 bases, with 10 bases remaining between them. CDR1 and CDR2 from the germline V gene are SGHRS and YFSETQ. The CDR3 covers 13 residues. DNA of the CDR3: TGCGCCAGCAGCGGAGGGACTGACACTGAAGCTTTCTTT. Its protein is CASSGGTDTEAFF.

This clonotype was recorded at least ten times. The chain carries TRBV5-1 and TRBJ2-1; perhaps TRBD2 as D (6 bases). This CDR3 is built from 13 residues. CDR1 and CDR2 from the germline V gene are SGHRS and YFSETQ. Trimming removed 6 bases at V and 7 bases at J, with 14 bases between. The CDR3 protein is CASNWGEWNEQFF. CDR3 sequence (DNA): TGCGCCAGCAATTGGGGGGAGTGGAATGAGCAGTTCTTC.

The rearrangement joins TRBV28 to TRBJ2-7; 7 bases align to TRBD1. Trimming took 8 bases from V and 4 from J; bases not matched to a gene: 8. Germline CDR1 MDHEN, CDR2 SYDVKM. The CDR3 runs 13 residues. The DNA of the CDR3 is TGTGCCAGCTTACCGGGACAGTCTTACGAGCAGTACTTC. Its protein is CASLPGQSYEQYF.

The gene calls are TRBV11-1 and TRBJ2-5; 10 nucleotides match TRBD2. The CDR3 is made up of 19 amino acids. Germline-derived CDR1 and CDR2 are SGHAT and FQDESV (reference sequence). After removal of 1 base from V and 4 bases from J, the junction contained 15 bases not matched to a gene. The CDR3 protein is CASSLGFGRLAGEPETQYF. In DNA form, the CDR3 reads TGTGCCAGCAGCTTAGGATTTGGACGGCTAGCGGGAGAACCAGAGACCCAGTACTTC.

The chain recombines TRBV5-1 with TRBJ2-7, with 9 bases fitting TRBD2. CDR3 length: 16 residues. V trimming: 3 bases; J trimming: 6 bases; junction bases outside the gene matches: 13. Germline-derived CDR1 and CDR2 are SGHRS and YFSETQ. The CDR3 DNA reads TGCGCCAGCAGCTCCGACCTAGCGGGACCAGGGTCCGAGCAGTACTTC. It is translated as CASSSDLAGPGSEQYF. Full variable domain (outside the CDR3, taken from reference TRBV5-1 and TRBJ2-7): KAGVTQTPRYLIKTRGQQVTLSCSPISGHRSVSWYQQTPGQGLQFLFEYFSETQRNKGNFPGRFSGRQFSNSRSEMNVSTLELGDSALYLCASSSDLAGPGSEQYFGPGTRLTVT.

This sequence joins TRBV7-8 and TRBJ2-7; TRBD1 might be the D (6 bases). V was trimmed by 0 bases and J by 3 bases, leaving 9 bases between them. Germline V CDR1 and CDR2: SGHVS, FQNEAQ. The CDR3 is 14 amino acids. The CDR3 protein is CASSLAGAYYEQYF. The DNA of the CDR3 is TGTGCCAGCAGCTTAGCGGGGGCTTACTACGAGCAGTACTTC.

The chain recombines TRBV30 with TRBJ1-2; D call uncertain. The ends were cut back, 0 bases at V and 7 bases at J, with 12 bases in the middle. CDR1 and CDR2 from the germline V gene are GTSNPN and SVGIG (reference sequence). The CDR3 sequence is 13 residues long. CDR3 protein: CAWSVGALVGYTF. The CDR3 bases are TGTGCCTGGAGTGTCGGCGCTCTGGTTGGCTACACCTTC.

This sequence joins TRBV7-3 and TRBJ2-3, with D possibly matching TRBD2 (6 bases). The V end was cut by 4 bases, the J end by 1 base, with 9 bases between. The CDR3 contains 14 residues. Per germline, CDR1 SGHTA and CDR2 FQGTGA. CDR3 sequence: CASSWASGTDTQYF. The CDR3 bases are TGTGCCAGCAGCTGGGCTAGCGGCACAGATACGCAGTATTTT.

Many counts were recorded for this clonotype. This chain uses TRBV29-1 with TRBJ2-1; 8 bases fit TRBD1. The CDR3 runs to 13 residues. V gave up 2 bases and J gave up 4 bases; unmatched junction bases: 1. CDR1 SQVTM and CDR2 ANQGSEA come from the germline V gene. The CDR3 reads CSVETGGYNEQFF. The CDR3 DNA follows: TGCAGCGTTGAAACAGGGGGGTACAATGAGCAGTTCTTC.

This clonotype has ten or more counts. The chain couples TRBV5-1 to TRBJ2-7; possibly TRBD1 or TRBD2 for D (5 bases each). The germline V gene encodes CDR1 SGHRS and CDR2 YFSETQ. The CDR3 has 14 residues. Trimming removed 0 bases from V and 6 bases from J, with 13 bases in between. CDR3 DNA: TGCGCCAGCAGCTTGGTCCAGGGAACTAGCGAGCAGTACTTC. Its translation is CASSLVQGTSEQYF.

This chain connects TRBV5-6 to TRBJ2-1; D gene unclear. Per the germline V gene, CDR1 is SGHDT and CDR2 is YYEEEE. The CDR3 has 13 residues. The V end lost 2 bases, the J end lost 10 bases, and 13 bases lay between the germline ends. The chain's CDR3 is CASSLLRPSEQFF. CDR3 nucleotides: TGTGCCAGCAGCTTATTGAGGCCCTCCGAGCAGTTCTTC.

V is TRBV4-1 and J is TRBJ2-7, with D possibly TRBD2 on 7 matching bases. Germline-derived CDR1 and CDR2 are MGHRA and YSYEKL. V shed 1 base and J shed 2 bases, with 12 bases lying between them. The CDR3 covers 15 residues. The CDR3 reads CASSQGRGGPYEQYF. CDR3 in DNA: TGCGCCAGCAGCCAAGGTAGGGGGGGACCCTACGAGCAGTACTTC.